These 29 T cell receptor beta chains were all obtained from the same sample, sequenced in a study of radiotherapy plus CTLA-4 blockade in lung cancer. TCRdb's table, derived via immunoSEQ multiplex PCR, lists solely in-frame clones and lacks some. The sample gives tens of thousands of clones, around 87% of which show up once; 2% to 2.5% is in the top ten. Here the sequenced sample was peripheral blood, taken from a patient treated with radiotherapy plus ipilimumab. Source of these receptors: a human donor with non-small cell lung cancer who had a partial response to radiotherapy plus ipilimumab.

This clone was recorded once. This chain joins TRBV5-1 and TRBJ1-3; tentatively, D is TRBD1 (5 bases). The CDR3 runs to 17 residues. V shed 1 base and J shed 0 bases, with 14 bases lying between them. Germline V lookup: CDR1 SGHRS, CDR2 YFSETQ. The CDR3 sequence is CASSLTPQGGSGNTIYF. The DNA of the CDR3 is TGCGCCAGCAGCTTGACGCCCCAGGGAGGCTCTGGAAACACCATATATTTT.

The gene calls are TRBV28 and TRBJ2-1, with 10 bases lining up with TRBD2. J lost 8 bases, V lost 7 bases, and 8 bases had no gene match. The CDR3 totals 14 residues. Per germline, CDR1 MDHEN and CDR2 SYDVKM. The CDR3 protein is CASNSGLAGDEQFF. The DNA for the CDR3 is TGTGCCAGCAACTCAGGGCTAGCGGGAGATGAGCAGTTCTTC.

The J gene is TRBJ2-3, the V gene TRBV7-8, with TRBD2 identical over 10 bases. V lost 2 bases to trimming and J lost 1 base; unmatched junction nucleotides: 3. The CDR3 contains 16 residues. Germline CDR1 SGHVS, CDR2 FQNEAQ. The CDR3: CASSLIGLAGTDTQYF. DNA of the CDR3: TGTGCCAGCAGCTTAATTGGACTAGCGGGCACAGATACGCAGTATTTT.

This chain links TRBV28 with TRBJ2-5; 7 bases align to TRBD1. CDR3 length: 16 amino acids. V shed 5 bases, J shed 0 bases, and the junction held 9 bases outside the gene matches. Germline CDR1 and CDR2: MDHEN and SYDVKM. CDR3 in DNA: TGTGCCAGCAGTCCCGCTCTGGGACAGAACCAAGAGACCCAGTACTTC. The encoded protein is CASSPALGQNQETQYF.

The rearrangement uses TRBV7-8 and TRBJ2-1; no definite D call. Trimming took off 3 bases at V and 3 bases at J, with 15 bases between the two ends. Germline CDR1 SGHVS, CDR2 FQNEAQ. There are 16 residues in the CDR3. The CDR3 nucleotides are TGTGCCAGCAGCTTTTCGGCGAACTACCTCTACAATGAGCAGTTCTTC. The encoded protein is CASSFSANYLYNEQFF.

V gene TRBV9 combines with J gene TRBJ2-2; 11 bases fit TRBD2. The CDR3 has 16 amino acids. Germline V CDR1 and CDR2: SGDLS, YYNGEE. With 2 bases clipped from V and 1 base from J, the junction kept 1 base outside the gene matches. CDR3 loop: CASSVLAGGNTGELFF. CDR3 bases: TGTGCCAGCAGCGTTCTAGCGGGAGGGAACACCGGGGAGCTGTTTTTT. Looking up the rest from reference TRBV9 and TRBJ2-2 gives the full variable domain: DSGVTQTPKHLITATGQRVTLRCSPRSGDLSVYWYQQSLDQGLQFLIQYYNGEERAKGNILERFSAQQFPDLHSELNLSSLELGDSALYFCASSVLAGGNTGELFFGEGSRLTVL.

The gene calls are TRBV7-2 and TRBJ2-1, with a weak D call TRBD1 (5 bases). Looked up from germline, CDR1 is SGHTA and CDR2 is FQGNSA. The ends were cut back, 5 bases at V and 6 bases at J, with 14 bases in the middle. CDR3 length equals 14 residues. As DNA, the CDR3 is TGTGCCAGCAGCCCCCAGGGAATCGGCAATGAGCAGTTCTTC. It translates to CASSPQGIGNEQFF.

The table lists this clone with a count of one. The V gene is TRBV6-1, the J gene TRBJ1-5; D unresolved. Germline CDR1 and CDR2: MNHNS and SASEGT. V was trimmed by 4 bases and J by 2 bases, leaving 6 bases between them. CDR3 length equals 13 residues. The CDR3 sequence is CASSGEGNQPQHF. CDR3 nucleotides: TGTGCCAGCAGTGGGGAGGGCAATCAGCCCCAGCATTTT.

This chain joins TRBV6-5 and TRBJ2-1, with 8 bases that match TRBD2. The CDR3 is 15 amino acids. Looked up from germline, CDR1 is MNHEY and CDR2 is SVGAGI. V lost 7 bases and J lost 12; bases outside the gene matches: 17. The CDR3 DNA reads as TGTGCCAGCACCGTCGGGGCGGGGGGTCAAGTAGTGCAGTTCTTC. Its protein product is CASTVGAGGQVVQFF.

V and J are TRBV7-9 and TRBJ2-3; TRBD2 matches at 13 bases. The CDR3 contains 17 residues. Looked up from germline, CDR1 is SEHNR and CDR2 is FQNEAQ (reference sequence). Losses at the gene ends were 5 bases for V and 0 bases for J; bases not matched to a gene: 5. Here the CDR3 DNA reads TGTGCCAGCAGCCCTGGGACTAGCGGGACTAGCACAGATACGCAGTATTTT. Its protein product is CASSPGTSGTSTDTQYF.

The chain recombines TRBV15 with TRBJ2-3; TRBD2 aligns across 9 bases. The V segment lost 8 bases and the J segment 3 bases; nucleotides outside the gene matches: 6. Germline CDR1 is LNHNV and CDR2 is YYDKDF (reference sequence). The CDR3 runs to 14 residues. The CDR3 nucleotides read TGTGCCACCGCGATTAGCGGGAGAACAGATACGCAGTATTTT. Its translation: CATAISGRTDTQYF. The full variable domain, completed using reference TRBV15 and TRBJ2-3, is DAMVIQNPRYQVTQFGKPVTLSCSQTLNHNVMYWYQQKSSQAPKLLFHYYDKDFNNEADTPDNFQSRRPNTSFCFLDIRSPGLGDTAMYLCATAISGRTDTQYFGPGTRLTVL.

The chain couples TRBV12-5 to TRBJ2-3; no definite D call. This CDR3 region has 18 residues. Germline V gene data show CDR1 as LGHNT and CDR2 as FRNRAP. Between the trimmed V and J ends, which lost 2 bases and 0 bases, there was a span of 18 bases. CDR3 protein: CASGLNLVGGSSTDTQYF. Here the CDR3 DNA reads TGTGCTAGTGGTTTGAATCTGGTTGGCGGCTCTAGCACAGATACGCAGTATTTT.

The table lists this clone with a few counts. The chain has TRBV28 and TRBJ1-5; D is uncertain. CDR3 length: 13 residues. Germline V gene data show CDR1 as MDHEN and CDR2 as SYDVKM. Trimming removed 4 bases from V and 5 bases from J, with 9 bases in between. CDR3 region: CASSSRLHQPQHF. For the CDR3, the DNA is TGTGCCAGCAGTTCCAGGCTCCATCAGCCCCAGCATTTT.

CDR3 sequence: CASSLVPGQFDGYTF. The CDR3 bases are TGTGCCAGCAGTTTAGTCCCGGGACAATTCGATGGCTACACCTTC. J is TRBJ1-2 and V is TRBV27; TRBD1 is a possible D gene (6 bases). V shed 2 bases and J shed 6 bases, with 16 bases lying between them. This CDR3 has 15 residues. Germline V CDR1 and CDR2: MNHEY, SMNVEV (reference sequence).

The chain has TRBV10-3 and TRBJ1-2, with D maybe TRBD1 (5 bases). The CDR3 spans 12 residues. Trimming took off 6 bases at V and 6 bases at J, with 11 bases between the two ends. Germline V CDR1 and CDR2: ENHRY, SYGVKD. The CDR3 nucleotides are TGTGCCATCAGCGAAAGGGGCGATGGCTACACCTTC. Translation gives CAISERGDGYTF.

This clone came up once. The V and J genes are TRBV16 and TRBJ2-5; D is perhaps TRBD1 (6 bases). Germline V CDR1 and CDR2: KGHSY, FQNENV. The CDR3 consists of 15 residues. V gave up 0 bases and J gave up 2 bases, with 10 bases separating them. CDR3 amino acids: CASSQSRQGQETQYF. In DNA, the CDR3 is TGTGCCAGCAGCCAATCCCGGCAGGGGCAAGAGACCCAGTACTTC.

This chain joins TRBV19 and TRBJ2-6; D possibly corresponds to TRBD1 (5 bases). Trimming pared 5 bases from V and 1 base from J, leaving 18 bases between. This CDR3 is 18 amino acids long. Germline CDR1 reads LNHDA; CDR2 reads SQIVND (reference sequence). The CDR3 reads CASSPNSLGVSGANVLTF. The CDR3 bases are TGTGCCAGTAGTCCAAACTCCTTAGGGGTGTCTGGGGCCAACGTCCTGACTTTC. Supplemented by reference TRBV19 and TRBJ2-6, the full variable domain reads DGGITQSPKYLFRKEGQNVTLSCEQNLNHDAMYWYRQDPGQGLRLIYYSQIVNDFQKGDIAEGYSVSREKKESFPLTVTSAQKNPTAFYLCASSPNSLGVSGANVLTFGAGSRLTVL.

The chain carries TRBV5-4 and TRBJ2-3; D possibly corresponds to TRBD2 (5 bases). This CDR3 contains 14 residues. The V and J ends lost 0 bases and 6 bases respectively, with 11 bases between them. The germline gives CDR1 SGHNT, CDR2 YYREEE (reference sequence). The CDR3 nucleotides read TGTGCCAGCAGCTTGGGACTATCTGGTGATACGCAGTATTTT. It codes for CASSLGLSGDTQYF.

The rearrangement links TRBV7-3 to TRBJ1-1; weak D call: TRBD1 (5 bases). V gave up 2 bases and J gave up 6 bases, with 13 bases separating them. The CDR3 runs 14 residues. CDR1 and CDR2 from the germline V gene are SGHTA and FQGTGA. The CDR3 DNA follows: TGTGCCAGCAGCTTATATCCCCTGACAGCTGAAGCTTTCTTT. Amino acid sequence: CASSLYPLTAEAFF.

The chain uses TRBV10-3 and TRBJ2-4, with 8 bases aligning to TRBD2. Germline loops: CDR1 ENHRY, CDR2 SYGVKD. With 0 bases clipped from V and 3 bases from J, the junction kept 7 bases outside the gene matches. The CDR3 consists of 17 residues. CDR3: CAISESGSLAGKNIQYF. CDR3 sequence (DNA): TGTGCCATCAGTGAGTCGGGTTCCCTAGCGGGCAAAAACATTCAGTACTTC.

This chain links TRBV7-6 with TRBJ2-1; 14 positions match TRBD2. There are 19 residues in the CDR3. Per the germline V gene, CDR1 is SGHVS and CDR2 is FNYEAQ. V dropped 5 bases and J dropped 9; count of bases not matched to a gene: 18. For the CDR3, the DNA is TGTGCCAGCAGCCTACGGACAGGGGTGGGACTAGCGGGAGTCGGTGAGCAGTTCTTC. Translated, it gives CASSLRTGVGLAGVGEQFF.

This clone was seen a single time. The chain couples TRBV6-1 to TRBJ1-4; D unresolved. The CDR3 has 15 amino acids. CDR1 and CDR2 from the germline V gene are MNHNS and SASEGT. Trimming left V 6 bases short and J 2 bases short, with 13 bases between. DNA of the CDR3: TGTGCCAGCAGCCCGGATGGGCATACTAATGAAAAACTGTTTTTT. This sequence encodes CASSPDGHTNEKLFF.

The rearrangement uses TRBV6-5 and TRBJ1-5; D is possibly TRBD1 (6 bases). CDR1 is MNHEY, CDR2 SVGAGI, per germline. The CDR3 contains 15 residues. The ends were cut back, 9 bases at V and 4 bases at J, with 19 bases in the middle. The CDR3 reads CASSPGAWENQPQHF. The CDR3 bases are TGTGCCAGTAGCCCAGGGGCATGGGAAAATCAGCCCCAGCATTTT.

The rearrangement links TRBV2 to TRBJ2-3; D is unresolved. Germline CDR1 is SNHLY and CDR2 is FYNNEI. This CDR3 has 12 amino acids. Trimming took 6 bases from V and 3 from J, leaving 7 bases between them. CDR3 nucleotides: TGTGCCAGCAGGGTTCTAACAGATACGCAGTATTTT. This codes for CASRVLTDTQYF.

J is TRBJ2-2 and V is TRBV7-3, with D possibly TRBD2 on 5 matching bases. CDR3 length: 16 residues. The V gene's germline CDR1 is SGHTA and CDR2 FQGTGA. V dropped 2 bases and J dropped 4 bases, with 14 bases sitting between them. The CDR3 sequence: CASSLEGSVGTGELFF. The DNA for the CDR3 is TGTGCCAGCAGCTTAGAGGGTAGCGTTGGCACCGGGGAGCTGTTTTTT. Based on the CDR3 plus reference TRBV7-3 and TRBJ2-2, the full variable domain is GAGVSQTPSNKVTEKGKYVELRCDPISGHTALYWYRQSLGQGPEFLIYFQGTGAADDSGLPNDRFFAVRPEGSVSTLKIQRTERGDSAVYLCASSLEGSVGTGELFFGEGSRLTVL.

In this sample, this clone turned up once. This chain links TRBV7-8 with TRBJ2-5; 8 bases map to TRBD2. The trim removed 8 bases at V and 5 bases at J, leaving 16 bases unmatched. Germline CDR1 reads SGHVS; CDR2 reads FQNEAQ. This CDR3 has 16 residues. CDR3 DNA: TGTGCCAGCCTAATCGGGCGACTCCAGCGGGGGGAGACCCAGTACTTC. Translation gives CASLIGRLQRGETQYF.

This clone has a single count. The J gene is TRBJ2-1, the V gene TRBV11-3; D is perhaps TRBD2 (6 bases). The CDR3 contains 15 residues. Germline-derived CDR1 and CDR2 are SGHNT and YENEEA. Between the trimmed V and J ends, which lost 1 base and 3 bases, there was a span of 10 bases. Here the CDR3 reads CASSLAGSDYNEQFF. Written as DNA, the CDR3 is TGTGCCAGCAGCTTAGCCGGGAGTGACTACAATGAGCAGTTCTTC.

A few counts support this clone. CDR3 bases: TGTGCCAGCAGCCAAGATCCAGGGATCATCACTGAAGCTTTCTTT. Its protein product is CASSQDPGIITEAFF. The rearrangement joins TRBV14 to TRBJ1-1; D might be TRBD1 (5 bases). Germline CDR1 reads SGHDN; CDR2 reads FVKESK. Trimming shortened V by 0 bases and J by 4 bases, and 12 bases separated the two germline ends. The CDR3 is made up of 15 amino acids.

The chain links TRBV4-1 to TRBJ1-1, with 7 bases lining up with TRBD1. The CDR3 runs to 13 residues. The germline V gene encodes CDR1 MGHRA and CDR2 YSYEKL. J was trimmed by 4 bases and V by 4 bases; bases with no gene match: 3. CDR3 protein: CASSPGTATEAFF. CDR3 DNA sequence: TGCGCCAGCAGCCCCGGGACAGCCACTGAAGCTTTCTTT.